The entry below gives a single TCR beta chain sequence along with its context. Its antigen is still unknown. TCRdb passed the 5' RACE reads through MiXCR, listing each CDR3 protein once. The sample has approximately 70,000 distinct CDR3 sequences; 10% to 15% are singletons. The sample originates from a study of early T cells in non-severe SARS-CoV-2 infection. In the study overall: The sequenced material was bulk RNA from unsorted whole blood, and its chains were unpaired. Study-wide results and caveats: Clonotype matching in VDJdb favored anti-spike CD8 responses and did not capture private and CD4 specificities.

The CDR3 has 15 residues. V lost 2 bases and J 5 bases, leaving 16 bases between the germline ends. Germline V lookup: CDR1 SGDLS, CDR2 YYNGEE. This sequence joins TRBV9 and TRBJ2-5; D possibly matches TRBD1 or TRBD2 (5 bases each). The sample comprised whole blood. This TCR came from an adult who was a healthcare worker with PCR-confirmed SARS-CoV-2 infection or an uninfected control (not recorded which). The CDR3 protein is CASSVTGTPGETQYF. The CDR3 DNA is TGTGCCAGCAGCGTTACCGGGACCCCGGGGGAGACCCAGTACTTC.